Each of the 21 T cell receptor beta chains below was sequenced from the same sample in a study of cytomegalovirus exposure and HLA in healthy donors. With 60 Vbeta and 13 Jbeta primers, the PCR was carried out. Some clones are missing from TCRdb's copy, which holds only in-frame ones; the method was immunoSEQ multiplex PCR. Of under 250,000 clones listed, 70% to 85% are singletons. The sequencing sample was made of PBMCs. Receptors were obtained from a male donor in good health and CMV-seronegative.

This sequence joins TRBV9 and TRBJ2-7; D remains ambiguous. The V end was cut by 0 bases, the J end by 6 bases, with 13 bases between. The CDR3 length is 14 residues. CDR1 SGDLS and CDR2 YYNGEE come from the germline V gene. The DNA of the CDR3 is TGTGCCAGCAGCGTAGCTCTAGATGGTGGCGAGCAGTACTTC. Translation: CASSVALDGGEQYF.

In its sample, this clone was seen once. The J gene is TRBJ1-2, the V gene TRBV2; TRBD1 aligns across 8 bases. The CDR3 has 14 amino acids. Per the germline V gene, CDR1 is SNHLY and CDR2 is FYNNEI. The V gene end was trimmed by 5 bases and the J gene end by 4 bases; junction bases not matched to a gene: 6. Written as DNA, the CDR3 is TGTGCCAGCAGTAAGGACAGGGAGTCCTATGGCTACACCTTC. Protein product: CASSKDRESYGYTF.

This chain connects TRBV7-3 to TRBJ2-5; the match to TRBD2 covers 7 bases. With the DNA end fitting TRBJ2-7 better, the J assignment may be wrong. Germline CDR1 reads SGHTA; CDR2 reads FQGTGA. The CDR3 sequence is 13 residues long. The CDR3 spells CASSFGTISEQYF. The CDR3 DNA reads as TGTGCCAGCAGTTTCGGGACTATATCCGAGCAGTACTTC.

The rearrangement uses TRBV19 and TRBJ2-1, with D tentatively TRBD2 (6 bases). The V gene's germline CDR1 is LNHDA and CDR2 SQIVND (reference sequence). V was trimmed by 10 bases and J by 5 bases, leaving 15 bases between them. CDR3 length equals 13 residues. CDR3 sequence (DNA): TGTGCCACCAGGACTATACCCGACAATGAGCAGTTCTTC. This sequence encodes CATRTIPDNEQFF.

The gene calls are TRBV28 and TRBJ1-2; maybe TRBD1 (6 bases). This CDR3 has 14 residues. Germline loops: CDR1 MDHEN, CDR2 SYDVKM. The ends were cut back, 6 bases at V and 2 bases at J, with 13 bases in the middle. The CDR3 reads CASSPPGQNYGYTF. CDR3 nucleotides: TGTGCCAGCAGCCCACCGGGACAAAACTATGGCTACACCTTC.

J is TRBJ1-1 and V is TRBV28, with D hard to call. CDR3 length equals 13 residues. The V gene lost 7 bases and the J gene lost 0 bases, with 9 bases spanning the gap. Germline V lookup: CDR1 MDHEN, CDR2 SYDVKM. The CDR3 is CASKENLNTEAFF. CDR3 DNA: TGTGCCAGCAAAGAGAATTTGAACACTGAAGCTTTCTTT. The whole variable domain, filled in from reference TRBV28 and TRBJ1-1, reads DVKVTQSSRYLVKRTGEKVFLECVQDMDHENMFWYRQDPGLGLRLIYFSYDVKMKEKGDIPEGYSVSREKKERFSLILESASTNQTSMYLCASKENLNTEAFFGQGTRLTVV.

The rearrangement links TRBV23-1 to TRBJ2-1; 9 nucleotides match TRBD1. TRBV23-1 is labeled an ORF, and its function is uncertain. The CDR3 has 15 amino acids. Losses at the gene ends were 3 bases for V and 9 bases for J; bases not matched to a gene: 9. As DNA, the CDR3 is TGCGCCAGCAGTCATACGGACAGGGGTGTCTTTGAGCAGTTCTTC. The encoded protein is CASSHTDRGVFEQFF.

The CDR3: CASSSRVGGSTDTQYF. In nucleotides, the CDR3 is TGTGCCAGCAGTTCTCGGGTTGGCGGCAGTACAGATACGCAGTATTTT. J is TRBJ2-3 and V is TRBV6-5; D gene uncertain. This CDR3 has 16 amino acids. Trimming cost V 4 bases and J 3 bases, with 17 bases left between them. CDR1 and CDR2 (germline): MNHEY, SVGAGI.

The V call is TRBV29-1, the J call TRBJ2-2, with 9 nucleotides matching TRBD1. CDR3 length equals 16 residues. Looked up from germline, CDR1 is SQVTM and CDR2 is ANQGSEA. Trimming took 7 bases from V and 6 from J; bases not matched to a gene: 15. CDR3 bases: TGCAGCGCGGGGGACAGGGCCATAGGTCTTTCCGGGGAGCTGTTTTTT. It encodes CSAGDRAIGLSGELFF.

The chain's CDR3 is CSVAPSSYEQYF. The CDR3 coding sequence is TGCAGCGTTGCTCCCAGCTCCTACGAGCAGTACTTC. The chain carries TRBV29-1 and TRBJ2-7; D gene uncertain. Trimming left V 4 bases short and J 0 bases short, with 7 bases between. Germline lookup yields CDR1 SQVTM and CDR2 ANQGSEA. This CDR3 region has 12 residues.

The chain uses TRBV6-5 and TRBJ2-7; TRBD1 aligns across 7 bases. Germline CDR1 reads MNHEY; CDR2 reads SVGAGI. The CDR3 runs 15 residues. J gave up 3 bases and V 4 bases, and 9 bases lay outside the gene matches. CDR3 DNA sequence: TGTGCCAGCAGTTTGGACAGGACGTTTAGCTACGAGCAGTACTTC. Residues: CASSLDRTFSYEQYF.

With regard to this clone: One end of the junction does not line up with germline, which may come from a read error. The chain is built from TRBV7-9 and TRBJ2-7; possibly TRBD2 for D (5 bases). The germline V gene encodes CDR1 SEHNR and CDR2 FQNEAQ (reference sequence). The CDR3 is 12 amino acids. CDR3 sequence: CSSSPNRGEQYF. In nucleotides, the CDR3 is TGTTCCAGCAGCCCGAATCGGGGAGAGCAGTACTTC.

This chain uses TRBV18 with TRBJ1-5; the D gene is possibly TRBD1 (5 bases). This CDR3 region has 13 residues. Germline CDR1 reads KGHSH; CDR2 reads LQKENI. The V end was cut by 3 bases, the J end by 4 bases, with 7 bases between. The CDR3 nucleotides read TGTGCCAGCTCACCCGACAGAAATCAGCCCCAGCATTTT. Its translation: CASSPDRNQPQHF.

The count of this clone is one. The chain recombines TRBV7-2 with TRBJ1-1; TRBD1 might be the D (6 bases). V lost 5 bases, J lost 6 bases, and 16 bases lay in between. The CDR3 has 14 residues. Germline loops: CDR1 SGHTA, CDR2 FQGNSA. CDR3 protein: CASSLFTGLPEAFF. CDR3 sequence (DNA): TGTGCCAGCAGCCTCTTTACAGGGTTACCTGAAGCTTTCTTT.

The V and J genes are TRBV19 and TRBJ2-7; weak D call: TRBD1 (5 bases). The germline V and J ends were trimmed by 1 base and 5 bases, with 12 bases remaining between them. Germline V gene sequence: CDR1 LNHDA, CDR2 SQIVND (reference sequence). The CDR3 runs 14 residues. The CDR3 region is CASSIGGRVDEQYF. In nucleotides, the CDR3 is TGTGCCAGTAGTATAGGGGGCAGGGTCGACGAGCAGTACTTC.

The V call is TRBV5-1, the J call TRBJ1-4; 10 bases agree with TRBD1. The CDR3 consists of 17 residues. Germline V gene lookup returns CDR1 SGHRS and CDR2 YFSETQ. Trimming at V came to 0 bases and at J to 7 bases, leaving 9 bases not matched to a gene. As DNA, the CDR3 is TGCGCCAGCAGCTTGGCCGGGACAGGGGCTTTCGGTGAAAAACTGTTTTTT. Protein product: CASSLAGTGAFGEKLFF.

V and J are TRBV27 and TRBJ1-6; TRBD1 is a possible D gene (5 bases). From germline, CDR1 is MNHEY and CDR2 SMNVEV (reference sequence). V gave up 4 bases and J gave up 8 bases, with 15 bases separating them. The CDR3 has 15 residues. The CDR3 bases are TGTGCCAGCAGTTCCGGGACTATGGGGCATTCACCCCTCCACTTT. It yields the protein CASSSGTMGHSPLHF.

The chain has TRBV28 and TRBJ2-5, with 12 positions matching TRBD2. The V and J ends lost 0 bases and 3 bases, in that order; junction bases with no gene match: 2. Germline V lookup: CDR1 MDHEN, CDR2 SYDVKM. This CDR3 spans 16 amino acids. CDR3 residues: CASSLWLAGGKETQYF. In DNA, the CDR3 is TGTGCCAGCAGTTTATGGCTAGCGGGAGGGAAAGAGACCCAGTACTTC. The complete variable domain, with remaining parts taken from reference TRBV28 and TRBJ2-5, reads DVKVTQSSRYLVKRTGEKVFLECVQDMDHENMFWYRQDPGLGLRLIYFSYDVKMKEKGDIPEGYSVSREKKERFSLILESASTNQTSMYLCASSLWLAGGKETQYFGPGTRLLVL.

The chain has TRBV29-1 and TRBJ2-4, with 7 positions matching TRBD2. CDR3 length: 13 amino acids. J gave up 3 bases and V 4 bases, and 3 bases lay outside the gene matches. Germline V gene lookup returns CDR1 SQVTM and CDR2 ANQGSEA. The CDR3 reads CSVGGRDKNIQYF. Here the CDR3 DNA reads TGCAGCGTTGGAGGGAGGGACAAAAACATTCAGTACTTC. The full variable domain, in which reference TRBV29-1 and TRBJ2-4 provide the parts outside the CDR3, is SAVISQKPSRDICQRGTSLTIQCQVDSQVTMMFWYRQQPGQSLTLIATANQGSEATYESGFVIDKFPISRPNLTFSTLTVSNMSPEDSSIYLCSVGGRDKNIQYFGAGTRLSVL.

The gene calls are TRBV29-1 and TRBJ1-2, with D possibly TRBD1 on 6 matching bases. Germline V gene sequence: CDR1 SQVTM, CDR2 ANQGSEA. The CDR3 contains 15 residues. V lost 0 bases, J lost 0 bases, and 11 bases lay in between. The CDR3 nucleotides are TGCAGCGTTGAAGATCCGACAGGAGCTAACTATGGCTACACCTTC. It specifies CSVEDPTGANYGYTF. The full variable domain, its missing parts supplied by reference TRBV29-1 and TRBJ1-2, is SAVISQKPSRDICQRGTSLTIQCQVDSQVTMMFWYRQQPGQSLTLIATANQGSEATYESGFVIDKFPISRPNLTFSTLTVSNMSPEDSSIYLCSVEDPTGANYGYTFGSGTRLTVV.

V and J are TRBV11-2 and TRBJ2-7, with TRBD2 matching 10 bases. Germline values: CDR1 SGHAT, CDR2 FQNNGV. CDR3 length: 16 amino acids. V shed 3 bases, J shed 4 bases, and the junction held 9 bases outside the gene matches. The CDR3 nucleotides read TGTGCCAGCAGCTTCCCAGGACTAGCGGCGCGGTACGAGCAGTACTTC. Protein product: CASSFPGLAARYEQYF.